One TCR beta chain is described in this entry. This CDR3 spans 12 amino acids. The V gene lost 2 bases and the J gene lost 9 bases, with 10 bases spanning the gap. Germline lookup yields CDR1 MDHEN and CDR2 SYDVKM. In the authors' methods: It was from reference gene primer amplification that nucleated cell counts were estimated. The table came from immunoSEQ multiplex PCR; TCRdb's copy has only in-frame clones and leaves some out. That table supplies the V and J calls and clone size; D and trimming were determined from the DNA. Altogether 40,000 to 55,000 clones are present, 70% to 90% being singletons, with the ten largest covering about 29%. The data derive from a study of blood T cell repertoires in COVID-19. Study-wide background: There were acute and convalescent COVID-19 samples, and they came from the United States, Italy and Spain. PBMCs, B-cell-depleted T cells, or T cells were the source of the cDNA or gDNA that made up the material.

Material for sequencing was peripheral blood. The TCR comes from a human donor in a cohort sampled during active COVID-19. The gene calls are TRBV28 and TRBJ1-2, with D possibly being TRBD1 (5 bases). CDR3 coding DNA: TGTGCCAGCAGTTTAGGGCAGGGTCGCTACACCTTC. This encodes CASSLGQGRYTF.